One sample yielded the 21 T cell receptor beta chains listed below, sequenced in a study of CD8 T cells in Susac syndrome. Roughly 0.45 to 1 ug RNA was reverse transcribed with random hexamers. TCRdb re-derived calls from the immunoSEQ multiplex PCR reads in MiXCR, one entry per CDR3 protein. Of some 180,000 distinct CDR3 sequences listed, 85% to 95% are singletons. The sample consisted of CD4+ T cells from PBMCs. The receptors derive from a human donor in good health.

The chain uses TRBV20-1 and TRBJ2-3, with D perhaps TRBD1 (5 bases). Looked up from germline, CDR1 is DFQATT and CDR2 is SNEGSKA (reference sequence). The V end was cut by 3 bases, the J end by 3 bases, with 10 bases between. The CDR3 contains 13 residues. The DNA for the CDR3 is TGCAGTGCTAGTGACAGTTTAACAGATACGCAGTATTTT. It translates to CSASDSLTDTQYF.

This chain joins TRBV4-2 and TRBJ2-1; TRBD2 matches at 7 bases. Germline CDR1 is LGHNA and CDR2 is YNFKEQ. With 4 bases clipped from V and 2 bases from J, the junction kept 14 bases outside the gene matches. The CDR3 runs 18 residues. The CDR3 coding sequence is TGTGCCAGCAGCCGGAAACCCGGCCTAGCGGAGACCTACAATGAGCAGTTCTTC. Amino acids: CASSRKPGLAETYNEQFF.

V gene TRBV13 combines with J gene TRBJ2-1, with a weak D call TRBD2 (6 bases). Germline-derived CDR1 and CDR2 are PRHDT and FYEKMQ (reference sequence). CDR3 length: 17 residues. V was trimmed by 3 bases and J by 8 bases, leaving 23 bases between them. The CDR3, as DNA: TGTGCCAGCAGCTTCATCTACTTAGGGGAGGATTGGTATGAGCAGTTCTTC. As protein: CASSFIYLGEDWYEQFF. The variable domain in full, completed from reference TRBV13 and TRBJ2-1, reads AAGVIQSPRHLIKEKRETATLKCYPIPRHDTVYWYQQGPGQDPQFLISFYEKMQSDKGSIPDRFSAQQFSDYHSELNMSSLELGDSALYFCASSFIYLGEDWYEQFFGPGTRLTVL.

This clonotype was seen just once. The chain has TRBV29-1 and TRBJ1-2; D unclear. Germline V CDR1 and CDR2: SQVTM, ANQGSEA. The CDR3 is 13 residues long. Trimming left V 6 bases short and J 7 bases short, with 18 bases between. The CDR3 reads CSVFITAAAGYTF. CDR3 in DNA: TGCAGCGTATTTATAACCGCGGCGGCTGGCTACACCTTC.

The chain links TRBV14 to TRBJ2-6; the D is unclear. Germline V CDR1 and CDR2: SGHDN, FVKESK. Deletions cut 0 bases from V and 8 bases from J, with 2 bases between. This CDR3 is built from 12 residues. CDR3 coding DNA: TGTGCCAGCAGCCAAGAGTCCAACGTCCTGACTTTC. Translation: CASSQESNVLTF.

This chain uses TRBV20-1 with TRBJ2-7, with D uncertain. The CDR3 sequence is 12 residues long. V lost 5 bases to trimming and J lost 2 bases, with 10 bases between them. In germline, CDR1 is DFQATT, CDR2 SNEGSKA (reference sequence). The CDR3 is CSAGLSAYEQYF. The CDR3 bases are TGCAGTGCTGGCCTAAGTGCCTACGAGCAGTACTTC.

The chain combines TRBV29-1 with TRBJ2-3, with 11 bases that match TRBD1. The germline V gene encodes CDR1 SQVTM and CDR2 ANQGSEA. Trimming at V came to 5 bases and at J to 5 bases, leaving 6 bases not matched to a gene. The CDR3 is 14 amino acids. In nucleotides, the CDR3 is TGCAGCGTTAAGCGGACAGGGGGCGTAGATACGCAGTATTTT. Its protein product is CSVKRTGGVDTQYF.

The chain combines TRBV7-3 with TRBJ2-1, with 9 bases aligning to TRBD2. The CDR3 covers 20 residues. Germline values: CDR1 SGHTA, CDR2 FQGTGA. V gave up 5 bases and J gave up 5 bases; unmatched junction bases: 22. Here the CDR3 DNA reads TGTGCCAGCAGCCCCAAGGGCGAACTAGCGGGCCCCAACCCCCACAATGAGCAGTTCTTC. Protein product: CASSPKGELAGPNPHNEQFF.

This clonotype occurred once. The gene calls are TRBV27 and TRBJ2-7; D remains ambiguous. The ends were cut back, 10 bases at V and 5 bases at J, with 18 bases in the middle. There are 13 residues in the CDR3. Germline CDR1 and CDR2: MNHEY and SMNVEV (reference sequence). In DNA form, the CDR3 reads TGTGCCACCCGACGTAAAAACTTCCACGAGCAGTACTTC. Amino acids: CATRRKNFHEQYF.

The chain has TRBV7-6 and TRBJ2-1; 7 bases line up with TRBD1. The CDR3 has 13 amino acids. Germline V gene data show CDR1 as SGHVS and CDR2 as FNYEAQ. The V gene end was trimmed by 5 bases and the J gene end by 4 bases; junction bases not matched to a gene: 2. CDR3 sequence reads: CASSTGVYNEQFF. CDR3 nucleotide sequence: TGTGCCAGCAGCACAGGGGTATACAATGAGCAGTTCTTC.

J is TRBJ2-1 and V is TRBV28; D is perhaps TRBD1 (5 bases). Per the germline V gene, CDR1 is MDHEN and CDR2 is SYDVKM. Trimming left V 3 bases short and J 6 bases short, with 12 bases between. The CDR3 has 14 amino acids. CDR3 residues: CASSLGQGANEQFF. The CDR3 coding sequence is TGTGCCAGCAGTTTGGGGCAGGGCGCCAATGAGCAGTTCTTC.

This sequence joins TRBV19 and TRBJ1-5; D is ambiguous. The CDR3 contains 13 residues. The ends were cut back, 3 bases at V and 7 bases at J, with 10 bases in the middle. Germline assignment: CDR1 LNHDA and CDR2 SQIVND (reference sequence). CDR3: CASSITMVQPQHF. The CDR3 nucleotides read TGTGCCAGTAGTATCACTATGGTCCAGCCCCAGCATTTT.

The CDR3 here is CASSPRAAEAFF. CDR3 DNA sequence: TGTGCCAGCTCACCGAGAGCCGCTGAAGCTTTCTTT. V is TRBV18 and J is TRBJ1-1; D not resolved. Germline V lookup: CDR1 KGHSH, CDR2 LQKENI. V lost 3 bases to trimming and J lost 6 bases, with 8 bases between them. The CDR3 is 12 residues long.

V and J are TRBV28 and TRBJ2-5; 10 bases match TRBD1. The CDR3 is 15 amino acids. Germline assignment: CDR1 MDHEN and CDR2 SYDVKM. The V segment lost 4 bases and the J segment 5 bases; nucleotides outside the gene matches: 7. The CDR3 protein is CASSSSGTGEETQYF. The CDR3 coding sequence is TGTGCCAGCAGTTCCTCCGGGACAGGGGAGGAGACCCAGTACTTC.

This rearrangement joins TRBV20-1 to TRBJ1-5; no reliable D call. Per the germline V gene, CDR1 is DFQATT and CDR2 is SNEGSKA (reference sequence). V was pared by 1 base and J by 2 bases, with 9 bases between. CDR3 length: 14 amino acids. Here the CDR3 reads CSARVGWGNQPQHF. Here the CDR3 DNA reads TGCAGTGCTAGAGTGGGTTGGGGCAATCAGCCCCAGCATTTT.

The chain links TRBV29-1 to TRBJ1-1, with D unclear. CDR3 length equals 13 residues. Germline CDR1 SQVTM, CDR2 ANQGSEA. The CDR3 DNA reads as TGCACCACTGACGGGGTTGAGGGCACTGAAGCTTTCTTT. It specifies CTTDGVEGTEAFF.

The chain is built from TRBV6-2 or TRBV6-3 and TRBJ1-2; D perhaps matches TRBD1 (5 bases). V lost 2 bases and J 7 bases, leaving 5 bases between the germline ends. CDR1 and CDR2 (germline): MNHEY, SVGEGT. This CDR3 spans 11 amino acids. The CDR3 loop reads CASSYGGGYTF. DNA for the CDR3: TGTGCCAGCAGTTACGGGGGTGGCTACACCTTC.

The chain employs TRBV4-1 and TRBJ1-1; D call uncertain. Germline CDR1 reads MGHRA; CDR2 reads YSYEKL. The CDR3 has 13 amino acids. Trimming pared 4 bases from V and 4 bases from J, leaving 10 bases between. CDR3 DNA sequence: TGCGCCAGCAGCCGCATAGAGCTCACTGAAGCTTTCTTT. It translates to CASSRIELTEAFF.

A few counts support this clonotype. The rearrangement joins TRBV30 to TRBJ2-1; perhaps TRBD2 as D (5 bases). V was cut by 2 bases and J by 9 bases, with 11 bases left in between. The CDR3 length is 12 residues. The germline V gene encodes CDR1 GTSNPN and CDR2 SVGIG (reference sequence). CDR3 coding DNA: TGTGCCTGGAGTCCTCGCCGGGGTGAGCAGTTCTTC. Amino acids: CAWSPRRGEQFF.

The chain links TRBV12-3 or TRBV12-4 to TRBJ2-3, with D unresolved. V was shortened by 6 bases and J by 5 bases, with 6 bases between the two germline ends. The CDR3 runs 11 residues. The CDR3 nucleotides are TGTGCCAGCAGGAAGGTAGATACGCAGTATTTT. Translated, it gives CASRKVDTQYF.

The chain carries TRBV20-1 and TRBJ2-3, with TRBD2 identical over 13 bases. J was trimmed by 4 bases and V by 0 bases; bases with no gene match: 7. There are 17 residues in the CDR3. The germline gives CDR1 DFQATT, CDR2 SNEGSKA (reference sequence). DNA of the CDR3: TGCAGTGCTAGAGACCCCGGGACTAGCGGGGAGGCAGATACGCAGTATTTT. Translation: CSARDPGTSGEADTQYF.